These T cell receptor beta chains were read from a single sample in a study of blood T cell repertoires in COVID-19. Libraries were prepared by immunoSEQ multiplex PCR; TCRdb keeps only in-frame clonotypes and omits some of them. Of roughly 33,000 clones in the sample, approximately 82% were seen once. Sequenced input: peripheral blood. The source of these receptors is a woman aged 60-75 years with acute or convalescent COVID-19. The CDR3 runs from the conserved cysteine through the conserved F or W. The D gene is left open where the match is weak. Expanded clones get a size class; other rows say once, few or many, or leave the size out.

>TRBV5-6|TRBJ1-1|.|.
CASSLAGFTTEAFF
TGTGCCAGCAGCTTGGCCGGGTTTACCACTGAAGCTTTCTTT
>TRBV18|TRBJ1-1|.|.
CASSPGTEAFF
TGTGCCAGCTCACCGGGGACAGAAGCTTTCTTT
>TRBV6-5|TRBJ2-1|.|TRBD2
CASGTSGVHEQFF
TGTGCCAGCGGGACTAGCGGGGTCCATGAGCAGTTCTTC
>TRBV4-1|TRBJ1-6|.|.
CASSPTDHSPLHF
TGCGCCAGCAGCCCGACAGACCATTCACCCCTCCACTTT
>TRBV27|TRBJ1-1|few|TRBD1
CASSFLTGPNTEAFF
TGTGCCAGCAGTTTCCTGACAGGGCCGAACACTGAAGCTTTCTTT
>TRBV3-1/TRBV3-2|TRBJ1-1|.|TRBD1
CASSFHRGGTEAFF
TGTGCCAGCAGCTTCCACAGGGGTGGCACTGAAGCTTTCTTT
>TRBV29-1|TRBJ2-1|.|.
CSQNGGAGEQFF
TGCAGCCAGAATGGGGGGGCCGGTGAGCAGTTCTTC
>TRBV19|TRBJ2-1|.|.
CASSIDRGRNEQFF
TGTGCCAGTAGTATAGACAGGGGTCGAAATGAGCAGTTCTTC
>TRBV19|TRBJ2-5|.|.
CASSMQGGQETQYF
TGTGCCAGTAGTATGCAGGGGGGTCAAGAGACCCAGTACTTC
>TRBV14|TRBJ1-3|few|.
CASSPTVSGNTIYF
TGTGCCAGCAGCCCCACAGTCTCTGGAAACACCATATATTTT
>TRBV5-6|TRBJ1-2|.|.
CASSLGRERYNGYTF
TGTGCCAGCAGCTTGGGAAGGGAGAGGTATAATGGCTACACCTTC
>TRBV19|TRBJ2-2|.|.
CASSIQGSGELFF
TGTGCCAGTAGTATACAGGGAAGCGGGGAGCTGTTTTTT
>TRBV11-2|TRBJ1-3|few|TRBD1
CASSPRDSSGNTIYF
TGTGCCAGCAGCCCCCGGGACAGCTCTGGAAACACCATATATTTT
>TRBV9|TRBJ1-2|.|.
CASSVVGGAEGYTF
TGTGCCAGCAGCGTAGTCGGGGGGGCGGAGGGCTACACCTTC
>TRBV28|TRBJ1-1|once|.
CASRIRLLNTEAFF
TGTGCCAGCAGGATCCGACTCCTGAACACTGAAGCTTTCTTT
>TRBV19|TRBJ2-3|once|.
CASTKGGDQGTDTQYF
TGTGCCAGTACCAAGGGTGGGGATCAGGGGACAGATACGCAGTATTTT
>TRBV5-1|TRBJ2-7|.|.
CASGTGGGSSYEQYF
TGCGCCAGCGGGACTGGAGGGGGCTCCTCCTACGAGCAGTACTTC
>TRBV4-1|TRBJ2-7|.|.
CASSQGSQGTYEQYF
TGCGCCAGCAGCCAAGGATCACAGGGCACCTACGAGCAGTACTTC
>TRBV14|TRBJ1-3|.|.
CASSPWTDSGNTIYF
TGTGCCAGCAGCCCCTGGACAGATTCTGGAAACACCATATATTTT
>TRBV29-1|TRBJ1-1|.|TRBD1
CSGGQGRVGAFF
TGCAGCGGTGGACAGGGGCGGGTAGGAGCTTTCTTT
>TRBV12-5|TRBJ2-1|.|.
CASGGRSERSYNEQFF
TGTGCTAGTGGTGGGAGGTCCGAGAGGTCCTACAATGAGCAGTTCTTC
>TRBV19|TRBJ1-5|.|.
CASTPGQTDQPQHF
TGTGCCAGTACCCCTGGACAGACCGATCAGCCCCAGCATTTT
>TRBV2|TRBJ2-7|.|TRBD1
CASRTGMGTYEQYF
TGTGCCAGCAGGACAGGGATGGGTACCTACGAGCAGTACTTC
>TRBV5-1|TRBJ2-5|.|TRBD2
CASSLRGAGEETQYF
TGCGCCAGCAGCTTACGTGGTGCGGGGGAAGAGACCCAGTACTTC
>TRBV9|TRBJ2-5|once|TRBD2
CASSVVSGGQETQYF
TGTGCCAGCAGCGTAGTCTCGGGGGGGCAAGAGACCCAGTACTTC
>TRBV2|TRBJ1-2|.|.
CASSESPAQGINYGYTF
TGTGCCAGCAGTGAATCCCCAGCGCAGGGGATTAACTATGGCTACACCTTC
>TRBV5-1|TRBJ1-2|few|.
CASSLRESGYGYTF
TGCGCCAGCAGCTTGCGGGAAAGCGGCTATGGCTACACCTTC
>TRBV5-6|TRBJ2-3|.|TRBD2
CASSSRTSGGGTDTQYF
TGTGCCAGCAGCTCTCGGACTAGCGGGGGCGGTACAGATACGCAGTATTTT
>TRBV15|TRBJ2-3|.|TRBD1
CATSRGQGSSTDTQYF
TGTGCCACCAGCAGGGGACAGGGCTCTAGCACAGATACGCAGTATTTT
>TRBV9|TRBJ2-5|once|.
CASSAGGTAQETQYF
TGTGCCAGCAGCGCGGGCGGGACAGCCCAAGAGACCCAGTACTTC
>TRBV18|TRBJ1-1|.|.
CASSRQVSNTEAFF
TGTGCCAGCTCAAGACAGGTCTCGAACACTGAAGCTTTCTTT
>TRBV6-5|TRBJ1-1|.|.
CASSYSTIGDTEAFF
TGTGCCAGCAGTTACTCGACCATAGGGGACACTGAAGCTTTCTTT
>TRBV29-1|TRBJ2-3|.|TRBD1
CSVGGTGFTDTQYF
TGCAGCGTTGGCGGGACAGGGTTCACAGATACGCAGTATTTT
>TRBV7-8|TRBJ1-2|.|.
CASSLNGQSYGYTF
TGTGCCAGCAGCTTAAATGGACAGAGCTATGGCTACACCTTC
>TRBV19|TRBJ2-6|.|.
CASFPGGTRGANVLTF
TGTGCCAGCTTCCCCGGAGGGACGCGCGGGGCCAACGTCCTGACTTTC
>TRBV28|TRBJ1-2|.|TRBD1
CASSPPRTGGDYGYTF
TGTGCCAGCAGCCCCCCCCGGACAGGGGGCGACTATGGCTACACCTTC
>TRBV19|TRBJ2-1|.|TRBD2
CASSIETGLAGYNEQFF
TGTGCCAGTAGTATAGAGACGGGGCTAGCGGGCTACAATGAGCAGTTCTTC
>TRBV19|TRBJ1-3|.|TRBD1
CASSGQDSGNTIYF
TGTGCCAGTTCAGGACAGGACTCTGGAAACACCATATATTTT
>TRBV5-1|TRBJ2-5|.|TRBD1
CASSLGKGQAVGETQYF
TGCGCCAGCAGCTTGGGGAAAGGACAGGCGGTGGGGGAGACCCAGTACTTC
>TRBV3-1/TRBV3-2|TRBJ2-7|.|.
CASRLKYGEAYEQYF
TGTGCCAGCAGACTCAAATACGGGGAGGCCTACGAGCAGTACTTC
>TRBV15|TRBJ2-7|.|TRBD2
CATSRDPSTSGSSYEQYF
TGTGCCACCAGCAGGGATCCCTCTACTAGCGGGAGCTCCTACGAGCAGTACTTC
>TRBV18|TRBJ2-4|.|TRBD2
CASSPGLAGGRSKNIQYF
TGTGCCAGCTCACCCGGACTAGCGGGGGGCCGTTCTAAAAACATTCAGTACTTC
>TRBV5-1|TRBJ2-1|.|TRBD1
CASSLAGGNEQFF
TGCGCCAGCAGCTTGGCAGGGGGTAATGAGCAGTTCTTC
>TRBV29-1|TRBJ1-1|.|.
CSVEGGRLNTEAFF
TGCAGCGTTGAGGGGGGGCGGTTGAACACTGAAGCTTTCTTT
>TRBV19|TRBJ1-5|.|TRBD1
CASSSRGQVQPQHF
TGTGCCAGTAGTTCCAGGGGGCAAGTGCAGCCCCAGCATTTT
>TRBV3-1/TRBV3-2|TRBJ1-1|.|TRBD1
CASSQGQGETEAFF
TGTGCCAGCAGCCAAGGGCAGGGGGAAACTGAAGCTTTCTTT
>TRBV27|TRBJ1-5|.|.
CASSFGAGQPQHF
TGTGCCAGCAGTTTTGGGGCGGGACAGCCCCAGCATTTT
>TRBV5-6|TRBJ2-3|.|.
CASSSLANTQYF
TGTGCCAGCAGCTCCTTAGCGAATACGCAGTATTTT
>TRBV3-1/TRBV3-2|TRBJ1-5|.|.
CASSQAGNNQPQHF
TGTGCCAGCAGCCAAGCAGGGAACAATCAGCCCCAGCATTTT
>TRBV19|TRBJ2-7|.|TRBD1
CASSGQGYEQYF
TGTGCCAGTAGTGGACAGGGGTACGAGCAGTACTTC
>TRBV7-6|TRBJ1-1|.|.
CASSLTTAANTEAFF
TGTGCCAGCAGCTTAACGACAGCTGCGAACACTGAAGCTTTCTTT
>TRBV6-5|TRBJ1-5|.|.
CASSYLGNQPQHF
TGTGCCAGCAGTTACCTCGGCAATCAGCCCCAGCATTTT
>TRBV7-9|TRBJ2-5|.|TRBD2
CASSPGGLRYQETQYF
TGTGCCAGCAGCCCGGGGGGACTCCGATACCAAGAGACCCAGTACTTC
>TRBV18|TRBJ2-2|.|TRBD1
CASSPLQQGRPGELFF
TGTGCCAGCTCACCTCTACAACAGGGGCGCCCCGGGGAGCTGTTTTTT
>TRBV12-3/TRBV12-4|TRBJ2-1|.|TRBD2
CASSSRGVNEQFF
TGTGCCAGCAGTTCACGGGGGGTCAATGAGCAGTTCTTC